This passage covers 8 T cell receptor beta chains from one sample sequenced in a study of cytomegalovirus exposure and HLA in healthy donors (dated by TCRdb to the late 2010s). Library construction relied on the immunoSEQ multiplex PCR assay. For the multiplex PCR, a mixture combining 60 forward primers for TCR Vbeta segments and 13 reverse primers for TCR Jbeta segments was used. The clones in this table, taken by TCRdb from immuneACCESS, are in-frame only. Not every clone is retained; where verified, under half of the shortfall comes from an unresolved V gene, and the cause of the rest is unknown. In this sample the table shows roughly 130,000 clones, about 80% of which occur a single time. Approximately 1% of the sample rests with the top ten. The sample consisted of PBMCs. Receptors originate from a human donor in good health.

CDR3 loop: CASTTWDRGGEAFF. CDR3 coding DNA: TGTGCCAGCACCACCTGGGACAGGGGAGGTGAAGCTTTCTTT. The genes are TRBV7-9 and TRBJ1-1; TRBD1 aligns across 10 bases. With 7 bases clipped from V and 7 bases from J, the junction kept 9 bases outside the gene matches. CDR3 length equals 14 residues. Germline CDR1 SEHNR, CDR2 FQNEAQ (reference sequence).

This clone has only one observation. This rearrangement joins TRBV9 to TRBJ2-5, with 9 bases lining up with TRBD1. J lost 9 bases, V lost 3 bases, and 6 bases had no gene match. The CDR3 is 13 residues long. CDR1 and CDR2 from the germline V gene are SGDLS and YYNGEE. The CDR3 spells CASSGGTGRPQYF. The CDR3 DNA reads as TGTGCCAGCAGCGGAGGGACAGGGAGGCCCCAGTACTTC.

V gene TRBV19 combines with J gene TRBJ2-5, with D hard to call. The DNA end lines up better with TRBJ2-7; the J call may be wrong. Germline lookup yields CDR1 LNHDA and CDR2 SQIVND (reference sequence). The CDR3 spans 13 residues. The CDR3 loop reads CASSAAVNYEQYF. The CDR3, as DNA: TGTGCCAGTAGTGCGGCCGTCAATTACGAGCAGTACTTC.

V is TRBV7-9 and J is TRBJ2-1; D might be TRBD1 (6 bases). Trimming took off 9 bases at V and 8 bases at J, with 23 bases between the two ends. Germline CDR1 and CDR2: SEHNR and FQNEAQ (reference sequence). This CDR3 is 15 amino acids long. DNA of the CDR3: TGTGCCAGTTCAACCTCGTGGGGGCCCGAGGATGAGCAGTTCTTC. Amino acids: CASSTSWGPEDEQFF.

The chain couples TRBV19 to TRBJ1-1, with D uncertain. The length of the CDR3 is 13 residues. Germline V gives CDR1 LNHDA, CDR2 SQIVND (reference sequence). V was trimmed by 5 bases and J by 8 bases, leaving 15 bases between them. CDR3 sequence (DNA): TGTGCCAGTAGTTTCCAAGAGGGAAAGGAAGCTTTCTTT. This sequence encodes CASSFQEGKEAFF.

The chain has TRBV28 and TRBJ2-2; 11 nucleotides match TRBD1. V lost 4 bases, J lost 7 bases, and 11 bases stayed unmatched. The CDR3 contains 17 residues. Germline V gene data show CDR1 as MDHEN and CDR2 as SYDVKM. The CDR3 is CASSSLGTGGKDGELFF. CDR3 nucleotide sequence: TGTGCCAGCAGTTCCTTAGGGACAGGGGGAAAGGACGGGGAGCTGTTTTTT.

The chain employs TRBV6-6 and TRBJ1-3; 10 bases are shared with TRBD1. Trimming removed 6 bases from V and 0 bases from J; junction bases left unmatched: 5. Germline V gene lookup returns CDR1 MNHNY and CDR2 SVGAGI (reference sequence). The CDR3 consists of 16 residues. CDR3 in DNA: TGTGCCAGCAGCCCTAGGGACAGGGGCTCTGGAAACACCATATATTTT. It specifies CASSPRDRGSGNTIYF.

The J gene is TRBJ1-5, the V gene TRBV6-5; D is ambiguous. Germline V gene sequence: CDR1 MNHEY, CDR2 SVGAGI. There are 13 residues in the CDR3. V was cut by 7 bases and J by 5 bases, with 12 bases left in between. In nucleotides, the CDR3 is TGTGCCAGCAAACGGGCAGCGGATCAGCCCCAGCATTTT. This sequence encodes CASKRAADQPQHF.